This T cell receptor (beta chain) was identified during a study of response to subunit inactivated influenza vaccine. The table lists this clonotype with a few counts. Its antigen is unidentified. TCRdb analysed the RT-PCR reads with MiXCR anew, one entry per CDR3 protein. The sample lists about 500,000 distinct CDR3 sequences; 15% to 20% were seen once. Broader study findings: Every seasonal influenza vaccination brings in few new T cells, the authors suggested.

Trimming took off 0 bases at V and 7 bases at J, with 10 bases between the two ends. Germline loops: CDR1 LGHNA, CDR2 YSLEER. The CDR3 has 14 amino acids. V usage is TRBV4-3 and J usage is TRBJ2-1, with D tentatively TRBD1 (5 bases). The input for sequencing was CD4+ T cells sorted from PBMCs, taken roughly 24 months after vaccination. The clonotype originates from a man aged 45-69 years who received an inactivated influenza vaccine. CDR3 nucleotide sequence: TGCGCCAGCAGCCAAGATAGCAGGACAAATGAGCAGTTCTTC. Protein product: CASSQDSRTNEQFF.